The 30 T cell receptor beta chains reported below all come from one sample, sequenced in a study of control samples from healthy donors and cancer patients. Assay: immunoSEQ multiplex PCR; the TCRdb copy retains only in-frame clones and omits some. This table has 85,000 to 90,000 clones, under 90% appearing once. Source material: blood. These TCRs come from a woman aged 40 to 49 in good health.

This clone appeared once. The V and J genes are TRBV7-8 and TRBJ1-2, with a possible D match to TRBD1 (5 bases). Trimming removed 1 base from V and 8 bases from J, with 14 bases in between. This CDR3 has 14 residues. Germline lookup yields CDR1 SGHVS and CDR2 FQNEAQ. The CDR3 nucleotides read TGTGCCAGCAGCTTAGAGGCAGGGATTGGGGGCTACACCTTC. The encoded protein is CASSLEAGIGGYTF.

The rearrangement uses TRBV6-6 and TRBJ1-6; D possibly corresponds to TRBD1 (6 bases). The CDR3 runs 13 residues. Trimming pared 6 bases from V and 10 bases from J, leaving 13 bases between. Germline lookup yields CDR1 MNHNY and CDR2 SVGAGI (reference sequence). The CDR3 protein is CASSLDRDSPLHF. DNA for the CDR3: TGTGCCAGCAGCCTGGACAGAGACTCACCCCTCCACTTT.

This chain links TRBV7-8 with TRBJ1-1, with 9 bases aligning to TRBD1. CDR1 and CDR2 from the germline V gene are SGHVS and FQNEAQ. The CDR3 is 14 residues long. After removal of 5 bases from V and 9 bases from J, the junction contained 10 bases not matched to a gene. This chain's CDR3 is CASSPTGTGIQAFF. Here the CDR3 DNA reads TGTGCCAGCAGCCCCACCGGGACAGGGATACAAGCTTTCTTT.

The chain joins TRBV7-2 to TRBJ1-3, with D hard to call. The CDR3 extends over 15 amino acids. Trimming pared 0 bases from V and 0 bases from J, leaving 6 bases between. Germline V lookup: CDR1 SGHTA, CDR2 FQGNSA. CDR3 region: CASSLAISSGNTIYF. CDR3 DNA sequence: TGTGCCAGCAGCTTAGCTATAAGCTCTGGAAACACCATATATTTT.

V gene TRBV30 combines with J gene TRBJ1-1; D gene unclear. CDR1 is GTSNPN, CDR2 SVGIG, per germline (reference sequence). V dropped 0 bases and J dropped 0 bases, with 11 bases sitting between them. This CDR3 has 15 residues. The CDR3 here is CAWSVKGVVNTEAFF. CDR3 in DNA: TGTGCCTGGAGTGTAAAGGGCGTCGTGAACACTGAAGCTTTCTTT.

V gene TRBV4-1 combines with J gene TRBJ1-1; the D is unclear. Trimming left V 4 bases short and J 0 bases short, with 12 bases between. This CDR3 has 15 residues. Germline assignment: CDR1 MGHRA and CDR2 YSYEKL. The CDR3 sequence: CASSLAVLMNTEAFF. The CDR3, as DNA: TGCGCCAGCAGCCTGGCAGTTTTAATGAACACTGAAGCTTTCTTT.

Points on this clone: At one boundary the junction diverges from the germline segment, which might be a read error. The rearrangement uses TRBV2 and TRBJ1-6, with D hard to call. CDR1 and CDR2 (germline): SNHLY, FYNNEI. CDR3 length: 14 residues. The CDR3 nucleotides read TGTGCCAGCAGAGAAGAAAGGGTCCGTTCACCCCTCCACTTT. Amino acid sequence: CASREERVRSPLHF.

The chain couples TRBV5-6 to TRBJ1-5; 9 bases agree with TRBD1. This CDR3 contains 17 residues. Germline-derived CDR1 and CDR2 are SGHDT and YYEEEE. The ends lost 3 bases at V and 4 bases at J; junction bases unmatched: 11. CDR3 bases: TGTGCCAGCAGCTCGTGGACAGGGGTTACCCCAAATCAGCCCCAGCATTTT. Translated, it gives CASSSWTGVTPNQPQHF.

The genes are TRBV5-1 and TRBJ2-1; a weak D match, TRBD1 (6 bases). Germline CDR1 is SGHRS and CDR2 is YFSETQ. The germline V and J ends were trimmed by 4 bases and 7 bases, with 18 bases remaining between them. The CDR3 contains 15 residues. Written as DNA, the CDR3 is TGCGCCAGCAGCCCCTTGGAAAGGGGGATGAATGAGCAGTTCTTC. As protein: CASSPLERGMNEQFF.

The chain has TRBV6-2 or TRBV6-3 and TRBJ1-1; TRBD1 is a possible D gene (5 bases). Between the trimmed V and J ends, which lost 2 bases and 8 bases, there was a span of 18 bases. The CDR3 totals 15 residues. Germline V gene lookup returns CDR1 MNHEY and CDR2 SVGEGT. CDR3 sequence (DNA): TGTGCCAGCAGTTACGCCAGGGCCCCGCGGGGCGAAGCTTTCTTT. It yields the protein CASSYARAPRGEAFF.

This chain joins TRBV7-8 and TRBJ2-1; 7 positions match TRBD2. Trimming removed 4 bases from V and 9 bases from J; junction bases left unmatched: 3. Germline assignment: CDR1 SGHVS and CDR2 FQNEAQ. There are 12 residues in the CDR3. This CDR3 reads CASSSVAGEQFF. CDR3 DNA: TGTGCCAGCAGCTCCGTAGCGGGTGAGCAGTTCTTC.

The CDR3 sequence: CASSVSESSYEQYF. The CDR3 nucleotides read TGCGCCAGCAGTGTCTCAGAGAGCTCCTACGAGCAGTACTTC. V usage is TRBV10-2 and J usage is TRBJ2-5; D gene uncertain. The assigned J gene may be wrong: the sequence end matches TRBJ2-7 better. The CDR3 spans 14 residues. The V gene's germline CDR1 is WSHSY and CDR2 SAAADI.

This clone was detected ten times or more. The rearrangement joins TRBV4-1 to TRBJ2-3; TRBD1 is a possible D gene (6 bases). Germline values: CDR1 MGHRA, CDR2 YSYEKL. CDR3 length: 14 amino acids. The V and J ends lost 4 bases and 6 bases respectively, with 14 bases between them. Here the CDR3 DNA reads TGCGCCAGCAGCCCCCTTGGGACAACGGATACGCAGTATTTT. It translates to CASSPLGTTDTQYF.

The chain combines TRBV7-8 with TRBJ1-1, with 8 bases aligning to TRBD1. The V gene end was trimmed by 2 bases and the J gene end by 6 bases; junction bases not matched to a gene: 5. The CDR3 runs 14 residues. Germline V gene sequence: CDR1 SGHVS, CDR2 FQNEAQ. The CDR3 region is CASSLQGAGAEAFF. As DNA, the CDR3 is TGTGCCAGCAGCTTACAGGGGGCAGGGGCTGAAGCTTTCTTT. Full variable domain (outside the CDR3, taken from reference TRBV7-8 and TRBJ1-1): GAGVSQSPRYKVAKRGQDVALRCDPISGHVSLFWYQQALGQGPEFLTYFQNEAQLDKSGLPSDRFFAERPEGSVSTLKIQRTQQEDSAVYLCASSLQGAGAEAFFGQGTRLTVV.

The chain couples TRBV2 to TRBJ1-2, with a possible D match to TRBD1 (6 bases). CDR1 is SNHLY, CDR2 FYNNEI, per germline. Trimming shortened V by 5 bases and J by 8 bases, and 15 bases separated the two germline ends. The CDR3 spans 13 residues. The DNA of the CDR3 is TGTGCCAGCAGTACAACAGGGACGGAAGGCTACACCTTC. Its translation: CASSTTGTEGYTF.

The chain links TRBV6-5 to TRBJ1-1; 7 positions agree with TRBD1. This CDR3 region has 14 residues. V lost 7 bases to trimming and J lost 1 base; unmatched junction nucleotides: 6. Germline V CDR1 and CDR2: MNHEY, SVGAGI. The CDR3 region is CASTKGQPNTEAFF. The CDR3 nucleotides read TGTGCCAGCACCAAGGGACAGCCGAACACTGAAGCTTTCTTT.

The CDR3 DNA reads TGCACCAGCAGCCCGGACCAGGGCTACATTCAGTACTTC. Translation gives CTSSPDQGYIQYF. The rearrangement links TRBV1 to TRBJ2-4; the table's D gene call, TRBD1, was not cross checked with the DNA. TRBV1 is noted as a pseudogene. This CDR3 is 13 amino acids long.

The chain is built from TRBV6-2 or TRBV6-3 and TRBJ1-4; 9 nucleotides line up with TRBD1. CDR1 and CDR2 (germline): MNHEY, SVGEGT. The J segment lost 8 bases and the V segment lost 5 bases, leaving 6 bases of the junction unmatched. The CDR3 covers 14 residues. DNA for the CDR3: TGTGCCAGCAGTAAACAGGGGGCTGGGGAAAAACTGTTTTTT. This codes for CASSKQGAGEKLFF.

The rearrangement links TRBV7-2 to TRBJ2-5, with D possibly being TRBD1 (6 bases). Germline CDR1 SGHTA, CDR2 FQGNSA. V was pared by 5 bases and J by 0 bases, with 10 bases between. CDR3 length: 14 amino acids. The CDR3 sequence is CASSKDRNQETQYF. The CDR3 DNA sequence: TGTGCCAGCAGCAAAGACAGGAACCAAGAGACCCAGTACTTC. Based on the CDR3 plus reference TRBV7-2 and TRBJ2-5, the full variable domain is GAGVSQSPSNKVTEKGKDVELRCDPISGHTALYWYRQSLGQGLEFLIYFQGNSAPDKSGLPSDRFSAERTGGSVSTLTIQRTQQEDSAVYLCASSKDRNQETQYFGPGTRLLVL.

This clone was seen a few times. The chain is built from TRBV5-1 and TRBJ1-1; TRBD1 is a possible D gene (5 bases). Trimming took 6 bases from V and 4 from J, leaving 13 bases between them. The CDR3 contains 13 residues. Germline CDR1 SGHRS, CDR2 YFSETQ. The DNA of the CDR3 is TGCGCCAGCAAGGGGATTCGTAGCACTGAAGCTTTCTTT. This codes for CASKGIRSTEAFF. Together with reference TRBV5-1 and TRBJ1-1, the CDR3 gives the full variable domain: KAGVTQTPRYLIKTRGQQVTLSCSPISGHRSVSWYQQTPGQGLQFLFEYFSETQRNKGNFPGRFSGRQFSNSRSEMNVSTLELGDSALYLCASKGIRSTEAFFGQGTRLTVV.

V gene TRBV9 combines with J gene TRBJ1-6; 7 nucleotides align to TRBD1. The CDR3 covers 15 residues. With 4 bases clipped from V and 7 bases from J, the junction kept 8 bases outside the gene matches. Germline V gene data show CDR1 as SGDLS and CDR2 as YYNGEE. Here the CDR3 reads CASSIATGWNSPLHF. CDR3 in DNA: TGTGCCAGCAGCATCGCGACAGGGTGGAATTCACCCCTCCACTTT.

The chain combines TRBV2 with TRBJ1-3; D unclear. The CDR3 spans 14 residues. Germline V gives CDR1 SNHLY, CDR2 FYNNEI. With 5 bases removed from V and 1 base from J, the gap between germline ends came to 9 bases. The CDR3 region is CASSTWGSGNTIYF. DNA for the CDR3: TGTGCCAGCAGTACGTGGGGATCTGGAAACACCATATATTTT.

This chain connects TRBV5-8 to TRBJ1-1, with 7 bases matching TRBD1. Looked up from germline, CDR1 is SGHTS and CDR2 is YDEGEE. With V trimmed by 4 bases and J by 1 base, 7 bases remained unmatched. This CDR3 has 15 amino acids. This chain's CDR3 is CASSRYRGRNTEAFF. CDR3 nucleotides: TGTGCCAGCAGCCGTTACAGGGGTCGGAACACTGAAGCTTTCTTT.

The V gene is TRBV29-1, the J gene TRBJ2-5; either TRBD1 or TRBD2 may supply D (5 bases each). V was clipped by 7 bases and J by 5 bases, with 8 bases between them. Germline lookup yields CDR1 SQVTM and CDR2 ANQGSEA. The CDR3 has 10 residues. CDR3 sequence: CSAWGETQYF. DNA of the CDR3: TGCAGCGCCTGGGGGGAGACCCAGTACTTC. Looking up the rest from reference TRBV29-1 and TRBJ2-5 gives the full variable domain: SAVISQKPSRDICQRGTSLTIQCQVDSQVTMMFWYRQQPGQSLTLIATANQGSEATYESGFVIDKFPISRPNLTFSTLTVSNMSPEDSSIYLCSAWGETQYFGPGTRLLVL.

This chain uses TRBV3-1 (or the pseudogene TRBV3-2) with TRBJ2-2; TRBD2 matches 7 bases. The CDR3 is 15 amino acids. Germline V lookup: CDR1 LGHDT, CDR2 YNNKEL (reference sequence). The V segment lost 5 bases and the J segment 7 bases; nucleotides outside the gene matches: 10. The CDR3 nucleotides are TGTGCCAGCAGCGGCATTCCGGGACTACGCGGGGAGCTGTTTTTT. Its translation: CASSGIPGLRGELFF.

The CDR3 loop reads CASSSDSSYEQYF. The CDR3 DNA is TGTGCCAGCAGCTCGGACAGCTCCTACGAGCAGTACTTC. The chain joins TRBV5-6 to TRBJ2-7, with a tentative D call TRBD1 (6 bases). The CDR3 runs 13 residues. Per germline, CDR1 SGHDT and CDR2 YYEEEE. Trimming took off 3 bases at V and 0 bases at J, with 7 bases between the two ends.

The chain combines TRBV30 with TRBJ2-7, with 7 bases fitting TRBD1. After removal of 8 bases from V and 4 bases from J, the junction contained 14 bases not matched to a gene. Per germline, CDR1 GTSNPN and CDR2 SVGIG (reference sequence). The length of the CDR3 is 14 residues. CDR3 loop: CAQSRDSVSYEQYF. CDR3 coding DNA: TGTGCCCAATCCCGGGACAGCGTCTCATACGAGCAGTACTTC.

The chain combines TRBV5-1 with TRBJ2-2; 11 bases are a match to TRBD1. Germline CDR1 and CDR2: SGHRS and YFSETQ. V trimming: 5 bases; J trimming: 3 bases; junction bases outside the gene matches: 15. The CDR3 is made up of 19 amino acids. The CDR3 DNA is TGCGCCAGCAGGCCCTGGACAGGGGGCGCGGATTCGTACACCGGGGAGCTGTTTTTT. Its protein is CASRPWTGGADSYTGELFF.

CDR3 bases: TGCGCCAGCAGCCAGGGCCCCGGGTCCTCGGGGGAACTGTTTTTT. It yields the protein CASSQGPGSSGELFF. The chain employs TRBV4-3 and TRBJ1-4; D perhaps matches TRBD1 (5 bases). Per the germline V gene, CDR1 is LGHNA and CDR2 is YSLEER. V was pared by 3 bases and J by 12 bases, with 20 bases between. The CDR3 length is 15 residues.

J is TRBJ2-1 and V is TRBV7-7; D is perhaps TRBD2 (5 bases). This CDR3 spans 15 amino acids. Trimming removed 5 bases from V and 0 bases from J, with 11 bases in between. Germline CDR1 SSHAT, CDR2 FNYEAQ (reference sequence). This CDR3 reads CASSLRGTSYNEQFF. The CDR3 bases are TGTGCCAGCAGCCTTCGGGGTACCTCCTACAATGAGCAGTTCTTC.